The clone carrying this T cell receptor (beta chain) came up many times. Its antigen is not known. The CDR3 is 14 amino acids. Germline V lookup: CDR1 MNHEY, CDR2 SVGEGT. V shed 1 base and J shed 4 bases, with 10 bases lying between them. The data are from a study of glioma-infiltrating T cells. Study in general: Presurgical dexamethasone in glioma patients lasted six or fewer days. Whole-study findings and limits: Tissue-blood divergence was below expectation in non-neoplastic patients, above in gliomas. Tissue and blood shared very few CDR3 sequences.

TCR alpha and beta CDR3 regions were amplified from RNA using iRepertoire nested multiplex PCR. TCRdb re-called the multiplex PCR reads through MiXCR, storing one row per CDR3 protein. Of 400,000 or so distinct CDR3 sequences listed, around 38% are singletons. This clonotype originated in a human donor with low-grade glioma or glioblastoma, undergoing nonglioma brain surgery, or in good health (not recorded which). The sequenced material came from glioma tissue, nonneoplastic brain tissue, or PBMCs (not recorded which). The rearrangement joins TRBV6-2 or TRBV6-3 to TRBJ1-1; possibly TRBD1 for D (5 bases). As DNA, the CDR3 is TGTGCCAGCAGTTACTTCGGGGGTAGCACTGAAGCTTTCTTT. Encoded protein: CASSYFGGSTEAFF.